These 13 T cell receptor beta chains came from one sample sequenced in a study of Ad26.COV2.S vaccination and SARS-CoV-2 variants. Libraries were prepared by immunoSEQ multiplex PCR; TCRdb keeps only in-frame clonotypes and omits some of them. The sample contains roughly 390,000 clones, about 88% of which appear only once. The treatment denotes: roughly 18 received Ad26.COV2.S at low or high dose, single or two shots; 5 received placebo; per-sample allocation not given. The investigators took samples on day 63 after the first vaccine or placebo injection. Sequencing used peripheral blood, obtained in a trial of Ad26.COV2.S vaccine versus placebo. The source is a person aged 18 to 59 who received the Ad26.COV2.S COVID-19 vaccine or a placebo.

V and J are TRBV14 and TRBJ2-2, with TRBD2 as a possible D gene (6 bases). The CDR3 totals 18 residues. V lost 0 bases to trimming and J lost 0 bases, with 14 bases between them. Per the germline V gene, CDR1 is SGHDN and CDR2 is FVKESK. The CDR3 region has the DNA TGTGCCAGCAGCCAAGATCGGGCGGGGCTTACGAACACCGGGGAGCTGTTTTTT. It is translated as CASSQDRAGLTNTGELFF.

Details on this clone: Sequence at one end of the junction differs from germline and may be a read error. This specimen includes other DNA sequences encoding the same CDR3. This chain links TRBV18 with TRBJ1-1; the D gene is possibly TRBD1 (5 bases). Germline CDR1 KGHSH, CDR2 LQKENI. This CDR3 has 15 residues. The CDR3 bases are TGTGCTAGCTCACCACCGGCGGGGGAGAACACTGAAGCTTTCTTT. It translates to CASSPPAGENTEAFF.

This rearrangement joins TRBV19 to TRBJ1-1, with D possibly matching TRBD1 (5 bases). CDR1 is LNHDA and CDR2 is SQIVND in the germline V gene (reference sequence). Trimming removed 10 bases at V and 5 bases at J, with 14 bases between. The CDR3 runs to 12 residues. The chain's CDR3 is CATFKGYTEAFF. The DNA of the CDR3 is TGTGCCACATTCAAGGGGTATACTGAAGCTTTCTTT.

The V call is TRBV29-1, the J call TRBJ2-7, with D tentatively TRBD1 or TRBD2 (5 bases each). CDR3 length: 17 residues. The V gene lost 7 bases and the J gene lost 0 bases, with 25 bases spanning the gap. CDR1 SQVTM and CDR2 ANQGSEA come from the germline V gene. The CDR3 nucleotides are TGCAGCGCTATGGGCGGACCGGGACCCTCGAGCTCCTACGAGCAGTACTTC. This translates into CSAMGGPGPSSSYEQYF.

The rearrangement joins TRBV4-3 to TRBJ2-2, with 10 positions matching TRBD1. Germline V lookup: CDR1 LGHNA, CDR2 YSLEER. The V segment lost 6 bases and the J segment 4 bases; nucleotides outside the gene matches: 5. The length of the CDR3 is 15 residues. The CDR3: CASRKGTGVTGELFF. The CDR3 nucleotides are TGCGCCAGCAGGAAAGGGACAGGGGTCACCGGGGAGCTGTTTTTT.

This sequence joins TRBV5-4 and TRBJ1-2, with 8 positions matching TRBD1. The CDR3 is 15 residues long. CDR1 and CDR2 (germline): SGHNT, YYREEE (reference sequence). V trimming: 5 bases; J trimming: 7 bases; junction bases outside the gene matches: 13. Here the CDR3 DNA reads TGTGCCAGCAGAATCGATGGGACAGGAAATAGTGGCTACACCTTC. This encodes CASRIDGTGNSGYTF.

This chain joins TRBV7-2 and TRBJ1-1; weak D call: TRBD1 (6 bases). The V gene's germline CDR1 is SGHTA and CDR2 FQGNSA. Deletions cut 4 bases from V and 6 bases from J, with 12 bases between. The CDR3 has 13 residues. CDR3 loop: CASSSTGLPEAFF. CDR3 nucleotide sequence: TGTGCCAGCAGCTCGACAGGTTTACCTGAAGCTTTCTTT.

This sequence joins TRBV7-6 and TRBJ2-5; tentative D call: TRBD1 (5 bases). Trimming cost V 6 bases and J 5 bases, with 19 bases left between them. This CDR3 is built from 15 residues. Germline V lookup: CDR1 SGHVS, CDR2 FNYEAQ. CDR3 DNA sequence: TGTGCCAGCAGTCTTTGGTCTGGGGCGTCGGAGACCCAGTACTTC. Its protein is CASSLWSGASETQYF.

The gene calls are TRBV9 and TRBJ2-1; the D is unclear. The CDR3 is made up of 15 amino acids. V was clipped by 3 bases and J by 4 bases, with 14 bases between them. Germline loops: CDR1 SGDLS, CDR2 YYNGEE. CDR3 amino acids: CASSDGPNPYNEQFF. The CDR3 nucleotides are TGTGCCAGCAGCGACGGGCCCAACCCGTACAATGAGCAGTTCTTC.

The genes are TRBV24-1 and TRBJ1-2, with D perhaps TRBD1 (6 bases). The CDR3 length is 12 residues. V shed 9 bases and J shed 8 bases, with 15 bases lying between them. Germline lookup yields CDR1 KGHDR and CDR2 SFDVKD. The chain's CDR3 is CATPPRGQGYTF. The CDR3, as DNA: TGTGCCACCCCTCCGCGGGGGCAAGGCTACACCTTC.

The rearrangement joins TRBV9 to TRBJ2-3, with D unclear. V lost 6 bases and J 9 bases, leaving 8 bases between the germline ends. Germline V gives CDR1 SGDLS, CDR2 YYNGEE. This CDR3 has 10 residues. This CDR3 reads CASTPGTQYF. The CDR3 DNA sequence: TGTGCCAGCACCCCCGGGACGCAGTATTTT.

The rearrangement links TRBV18 to TRBJ2-7; 10 bases align to TRBD1. CDR1 and CDR2 from the germline V gene are KGHSH and LQKENI. V was pared by 2 bases and J by 6 bases, with 7 bases of the junction left unmatched. CDR3 length equals 15 residues. This CDR3 reads CASSPGTGANVEQYF. For the CDR3, the DNA is TGTGCCAGCTCACCAGGGACAGGGGCTAATGTCGAGCAGTACTTC.

The V call is TRBV6-5, the J call TRBJ1-2; D is ambiguous. The CDR3 runs 13 residues. The germline V gene encodes CDR1 MNHEY and CDR2 SVGAGI. Trimming removed 8 bases from V and 2 bases from J, with 12 bases in between. DNA of the CDR3: TGTGCCAGCGGGGAGACTGAGAACTATGGCTACACCTTC. This sequence encodes CASGETENYGYTF.